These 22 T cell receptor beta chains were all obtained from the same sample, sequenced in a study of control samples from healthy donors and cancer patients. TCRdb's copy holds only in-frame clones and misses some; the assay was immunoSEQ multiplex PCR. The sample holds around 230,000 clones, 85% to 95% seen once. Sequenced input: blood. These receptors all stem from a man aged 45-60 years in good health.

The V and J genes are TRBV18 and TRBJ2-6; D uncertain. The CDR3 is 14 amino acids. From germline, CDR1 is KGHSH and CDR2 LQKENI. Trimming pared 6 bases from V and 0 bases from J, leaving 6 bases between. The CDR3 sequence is CASSPSSGANVLTF. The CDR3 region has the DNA TGTGCCAGCTCCCCTAGCTCTGGGGCCAACGTCCTGACTTTC.

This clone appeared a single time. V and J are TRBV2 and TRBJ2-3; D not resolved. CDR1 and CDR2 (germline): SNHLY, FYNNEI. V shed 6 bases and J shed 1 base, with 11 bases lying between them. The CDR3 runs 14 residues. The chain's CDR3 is CASRTGWRTDTQYF. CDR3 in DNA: TGTGCCAGCAGAACCGGTTGGCGCACAGATACGCAGTATTTT.

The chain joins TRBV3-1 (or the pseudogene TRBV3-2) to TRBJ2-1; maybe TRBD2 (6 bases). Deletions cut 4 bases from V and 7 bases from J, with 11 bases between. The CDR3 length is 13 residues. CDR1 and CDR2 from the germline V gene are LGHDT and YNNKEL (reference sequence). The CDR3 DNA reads TGTGCCAGCAGCCCCTCACTAGCAAATGAGCAGTTCTTC. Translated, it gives CASSPSLANEQFF.

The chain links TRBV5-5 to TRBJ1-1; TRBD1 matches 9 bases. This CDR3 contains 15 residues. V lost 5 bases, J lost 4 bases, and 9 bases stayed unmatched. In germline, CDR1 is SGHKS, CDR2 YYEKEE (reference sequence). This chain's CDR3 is CASRPGQGSVTEAFF. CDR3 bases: TGTGCCAGCAGGCCCGGACAGGGGAGTGTCACTGAAGCTTTCTTT.

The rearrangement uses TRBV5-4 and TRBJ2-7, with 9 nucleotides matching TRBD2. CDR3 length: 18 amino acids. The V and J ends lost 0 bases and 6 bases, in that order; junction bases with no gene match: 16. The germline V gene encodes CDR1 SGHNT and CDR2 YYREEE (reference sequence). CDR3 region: CASSLELAGPPTHREQYV. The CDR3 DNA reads TGTGCCAGCAGCTTGGAACTAGCGGGCCCCCCTACCCATCGCGAGCAGTACGTC.

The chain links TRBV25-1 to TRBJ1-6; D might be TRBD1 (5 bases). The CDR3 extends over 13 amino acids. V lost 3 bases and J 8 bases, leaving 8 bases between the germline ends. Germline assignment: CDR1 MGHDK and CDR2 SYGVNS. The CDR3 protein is CASSDQGDSPLHF. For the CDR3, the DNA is TGTGCCAGCAGTGACCAGGGCGATTCACCCCTCCACTTT.

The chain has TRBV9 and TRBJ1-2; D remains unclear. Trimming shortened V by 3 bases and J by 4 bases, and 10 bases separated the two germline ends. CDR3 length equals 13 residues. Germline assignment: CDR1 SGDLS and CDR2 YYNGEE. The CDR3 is CASSGRLGYGYTF. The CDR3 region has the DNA TGTGCCAGCAGCGGGAGATTAGGCTATGGCTACACCTTC. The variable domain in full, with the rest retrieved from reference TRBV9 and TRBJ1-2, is DSGVTQTPKHLITATGQRVTLRCSPRSGDLSVYWYQQSLDQGLQFLIQYYNGEERAKGNILERFSAQQFPDLHSELNLSSLELGDSALYFCASSGRLGYGYTFGSGTRLTVV.

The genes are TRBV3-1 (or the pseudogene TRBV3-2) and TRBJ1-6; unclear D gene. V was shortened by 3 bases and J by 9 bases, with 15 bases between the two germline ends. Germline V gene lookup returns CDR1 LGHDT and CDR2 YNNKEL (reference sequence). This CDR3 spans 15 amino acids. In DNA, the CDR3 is TGTGCCAGCAGCCACGCACAGACTTCTGGTTCACCCCTCCACTTT. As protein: CASSHAQTSGSPLHF.

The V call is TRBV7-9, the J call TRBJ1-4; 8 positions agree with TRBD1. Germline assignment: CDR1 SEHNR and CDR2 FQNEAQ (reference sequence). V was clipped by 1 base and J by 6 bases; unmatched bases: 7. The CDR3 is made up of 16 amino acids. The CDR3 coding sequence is TGTGCCAGCAGCTTAGGAGTACAGGGGGGAGATGAAAAACTGTTTTTT. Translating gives CASSLGVQGGDEKLFF.

CDR3 amino acids: CASSRGTGDEQYV. In DNA, the CDR3 is TGTGCCAGCAGTCGGGGGACAGGGGACGAGCAGTACGTC. The chain recombines TRBV6-5 with TRBJ2-7; 10 bases line up with TRBD1. Trimming at V came to 5 bases and at J to 5 bases, leaving 3 bases not matched to a gene. CDR1 MNHEY and CDR2 SVGAGI come from the germline V gene. This CDR3 comprises 13 residues.

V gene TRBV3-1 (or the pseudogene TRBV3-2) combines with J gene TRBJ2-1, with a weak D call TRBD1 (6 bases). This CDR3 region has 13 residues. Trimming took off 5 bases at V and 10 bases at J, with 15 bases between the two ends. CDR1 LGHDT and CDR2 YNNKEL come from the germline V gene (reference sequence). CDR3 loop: CASSTTGRGEQFF. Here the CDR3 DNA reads TGTGCCAGCAGCACAACAGGGAGAGGGGAGCAGTTCTTC.

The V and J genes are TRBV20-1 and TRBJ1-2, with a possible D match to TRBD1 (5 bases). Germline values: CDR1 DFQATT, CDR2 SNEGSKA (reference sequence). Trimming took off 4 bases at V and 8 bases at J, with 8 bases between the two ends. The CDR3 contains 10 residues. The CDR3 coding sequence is TGCAGTGCTATCGGGGGAGGCTACACCTTC. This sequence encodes CSAIGGGYTF.

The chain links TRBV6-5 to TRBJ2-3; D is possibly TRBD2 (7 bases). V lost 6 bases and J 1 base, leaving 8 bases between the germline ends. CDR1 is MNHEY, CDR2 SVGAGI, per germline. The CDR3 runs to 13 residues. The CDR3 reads CASSGGRTDTQYF. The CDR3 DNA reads TGTGCCAGCAGCGGGGGGCGCACAGATACGCAGTATTTT.

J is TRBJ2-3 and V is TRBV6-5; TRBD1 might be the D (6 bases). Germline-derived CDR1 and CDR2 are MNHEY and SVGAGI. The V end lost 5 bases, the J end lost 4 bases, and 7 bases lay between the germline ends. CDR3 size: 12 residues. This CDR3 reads CASSQGPDTQYF. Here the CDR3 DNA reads TGTGCCAGCAGTCAGGGGCCAGATACGCAGTATTTT.

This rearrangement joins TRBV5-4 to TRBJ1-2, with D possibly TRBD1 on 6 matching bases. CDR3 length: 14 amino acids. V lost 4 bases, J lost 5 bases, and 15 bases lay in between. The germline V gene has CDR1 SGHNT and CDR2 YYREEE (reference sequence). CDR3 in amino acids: CASSLEQGTYGYTF. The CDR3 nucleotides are TGTGCCAGCAGCCTGGAACAGGGAACTTATGGCTACACCTTC.

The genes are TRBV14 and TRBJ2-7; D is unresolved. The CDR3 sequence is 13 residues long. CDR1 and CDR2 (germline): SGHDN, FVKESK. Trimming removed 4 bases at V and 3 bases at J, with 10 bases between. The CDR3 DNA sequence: TGTGCCAGCAGCCCTGGCAGGTTCTACGAGCAGTACTTC. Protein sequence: CASSPGRFYEQYF.

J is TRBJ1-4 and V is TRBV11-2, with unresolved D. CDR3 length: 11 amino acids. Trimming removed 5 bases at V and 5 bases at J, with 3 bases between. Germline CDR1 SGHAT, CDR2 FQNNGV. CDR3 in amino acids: CASSINEKLFF. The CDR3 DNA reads TGTGCCAGCAGCATAAATGAAAAACTGTTTTTT.

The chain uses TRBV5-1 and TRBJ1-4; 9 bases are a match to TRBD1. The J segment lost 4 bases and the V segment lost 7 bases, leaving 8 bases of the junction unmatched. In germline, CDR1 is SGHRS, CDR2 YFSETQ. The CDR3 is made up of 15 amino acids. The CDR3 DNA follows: TGCGCCAGCGGAATGGGGGACAGGGATAATGAAAAACTGTTTTTT. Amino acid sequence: CASGMGDRDNEKLFF. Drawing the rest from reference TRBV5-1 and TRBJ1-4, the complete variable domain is KAGVTQTPRYLIKTRGQQVTLSCSPISGHRSVSWYQQTPGQGLQFLFEYFSETQRNKGNFPGRFSGRQFSNSRSEMNVSTLELGDSALYLCASGMGDRDNEKLFFGSGTQLSVL.

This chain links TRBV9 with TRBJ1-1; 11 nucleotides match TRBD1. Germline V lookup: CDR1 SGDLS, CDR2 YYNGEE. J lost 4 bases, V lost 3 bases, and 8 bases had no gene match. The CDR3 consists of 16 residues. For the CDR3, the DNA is TGTGCCAGCAGCGGAAGGACAGGGGGCGCGGGCACTGAAGCTTTCTTT. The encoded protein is CASSGRTGGAGTEAFF.

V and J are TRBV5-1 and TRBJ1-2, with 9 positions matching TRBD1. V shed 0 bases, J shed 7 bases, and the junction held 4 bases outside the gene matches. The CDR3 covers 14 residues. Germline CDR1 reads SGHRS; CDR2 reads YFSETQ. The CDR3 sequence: CASSLDRGQGGYTF. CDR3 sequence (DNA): TGCGCCAGCAGCTTGGACAGGGGGCAGGGTGGCTACACCTTC.

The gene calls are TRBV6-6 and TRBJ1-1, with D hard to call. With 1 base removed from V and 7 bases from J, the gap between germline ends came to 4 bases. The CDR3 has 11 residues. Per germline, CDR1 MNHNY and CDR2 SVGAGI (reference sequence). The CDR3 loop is CASSYYGEAFF. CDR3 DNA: TGTGCCAGCAGTTACTACGGTGAAGCTTTCTTT.

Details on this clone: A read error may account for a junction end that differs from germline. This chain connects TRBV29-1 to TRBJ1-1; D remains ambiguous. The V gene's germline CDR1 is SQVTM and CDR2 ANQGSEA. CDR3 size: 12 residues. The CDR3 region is CSVEDPGTGLLF. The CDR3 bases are TGCAGCGTTGAAGATCCGGGCACCGGACTTTTATTT.